This T cell receptor beta chain was recorded in a study of CD8 T cells in Susac syndrome. RNA totalling about 0.5 to 1 ug underwent reverse transcription with random hexamers. TCRdb reprocessed the immunoSEQ multiplex PCR reads via MiXCR and lists one record per CDR3 protein. The data contain some 170,000 distinct CDR3 sequences, around 93% of them singletons. The V gene's germline CDR1 is LGHDT and CDR2 YNNKEL (reference sequence). With 1 base removed from V and 9 bases from J, the gap between germline ends came to 7 bases. The CDR3 contains 13 residues. Sequencing of TCR beta, carried out with a high-throughput approach, was applied to CD8+ and CD4+ T cells from the blood. The controls were healthy donors who were matched for age and sex. In contrast to the negatively isolated CD8+ and CD4+ T cells, TEMRA cells were FACS-enriched.

The sequence was collected from a human donor in good health. The rearrangement uses TRBV3-1 and TRBJ1-6, with D hard to call. Specimen: CD4+ T cells from PBMCs. The CDR3 nucleotides read TGTGCCAGCAGCCAAGTCGAAGGTTCACCCCTCCACTTT. Translation: CASSQVEGSPLHF.